This T cell receptor (beta chain) was identified in a study of cytomegalovirus exposure and HLA in healthy donors. For the study at large: The 90 to 150 validation repertoires, a later analysis reported, used the same platform as the roughly 660 repertoires from the first cohort. Study-wide findings and caveats: Rare TCR sequences dominated, though some public TCRs recurred in many donors.

This clone is medium-sized in the sample. Its antigen is unidentified. This CDR3 is built from 14 residues. The V gene lost 2 bases and the J gene lost 3 bases, with 7 bases spanning the gap. Germline V CDR1 and CDR2: MRHNA, SNTAGT. Generated by immunoSEQ multiplex PCR, the TCRdb table keeps only in-frame clones and is missing some. The table shows fewer than 85,000 clones, with over 85% occurring only once. The receptor was derived from a woman younger than 30 in good health and CMV-seropositive. This rearrangement joins TRBV6-4 to TRBJ2-2, with a possible D match to TRBD1 (5 bases). Sequencing used PBMCs. In DNA, the CDR3 is TGTGCCAGCAGTGACAGGGGCCACACCGGGGAGCTGTTTTTT. The encoded protein is CASSDRGHTGELFF.